Shown below are 20 T cell receptor beta chains from a single sample sequenced in a study of spatial heterogeneity in lung cancer. Broader study findings: Tumors with more nonsynonymous mutations had more expanded intratumoral alpha and beta TCRs.

Antigens of these TCRs are unknown. Indicated time point: sample taken at primary tumor resection. TCRdb reanalysed the 5' RACE reads using MiXCR and keeps one entry per CDR3 protein. The table records over 9,000 distinct CDR3 sequences, more than 12% of them present only once. The specimen was lung tumor tissue, collected at surgery. These receptors all stem from a male donor with early-stage non-small cell lung cancer.

The J gene is TRBJ2-3, the V gene TRBV21-1; the DNA was not used to check the table's D call, TRBD2. TRBV21-1 is labeled a pseudogene. The CDR3 runs to 17 residues. CDR3 region: CANLPSSGLAGRYTQYF. CDR3 sequence (DNA): TGTGCCAACCTCCCCAGTTCGGGACTAGCGGGAAGGTATACGCAGTATTTT.

This clonotype is categorized as medium-sized (0.01 to 0.1%). The rearrangement links TRBV7-9 to TRBJ1-2; 7 positions agree with TRBD1. CDR3 size: 15 residues. Losses at the gene ends were 5 bases for V and 4 bases for J; bases not matched to a gene: 10. Germline CDR1 SEHNR, CDR2 FQNEAQ (reference sequence). CDR3 nucleotides: TGTGCCAGCAGCGCAGCCGGGACAGCCTTCTATGGCTACACCTTC. The encoded protein is CASSAAGTAFYGYTF. Looking up the rest from reference TRBV7-9 and TRBJ1-2 gives the full variable domain: DTGVSQNPRHKITKRGQNVTFRCDPISEHNRLYWYRQTLGQGPEFLTYFQNEAQLEKSRLLSDRFSAERPKGSFSTLEIQRTEQGDSAMYLCASSAAGTAFYGYTFGSGTRLTVV.

The chain carries TRBV29-1 and TRBJ2-3; maybe TRBD2 (6 bases). Germline loops: CDR1 SQVTM, CDR2 ANQGSEA. Trimming removed 7 bases at V and 1 base at J, with 15 bases between. CDR3 length: 14 residues. The CDR3 is CSADGSPGTDTQYF. CDR3 in DNA: TGCAGCGCCGACGGGAGCCCCGGCACAGATACGCAGTATTTT.

Regarding this clonotype: Mismatch with germline at one junction end may stem from a read error. The CDR3 is CSVEPGGQVTQYF. The CDR3 DNA follows: TGCAGCGTTGAACCAGGGGGGCAAGTGACCCAGTACTTC. The chain uses TRBV29-1 and TRBJ2-5; weak D call: TRBD1 (7 bases). CDR1 and CDR2 from the germline V gene are SQVTM and ANQGSEA. The CDR3 covers 13 residues.

In its sample, this clonotype was seen many times. CDR3 sequence: CASSLLENSDTQYF. CDR3 nucleotides: TGTGCCAGCAGCTTACTCGAAAACTCAGATACGCAGTATTTT. The chain combines TRBV11-2 with TRBJ2-3; D remains ambiguous. The CDR3 loop spans 14 amino acids. Germline V gene sequence: CDR1 SGHAT, CDR2 FQNNGV. V was trimmed by 2 bases and J by 4 bases, leaving 10 bases between them.

This clonotype is deemed medium-sized. The rearrangement joins TRBV18 to TRBJ1-5; tentatively, D is TRBD1 (5 bases). Trimming removed 4 bases from V and 4 bases from J, with 14 bases in between. The CDR3 has 15 residues. Germline V gene sequence: CDR1 KGHSH, CDR2 LQKENI. DNA of the CDR3: TGTGCCAGCTCACTTGCCGGACAAAGGAATCAGCCCCAGCATTTT. Translating it yields CASSLAGQRNQPQHF.

This clonotype ranks as medium-sized. This rearrangement joins TRBV29-1 to TRBJ2-7; 8 nucleotides align to TRBD1. V shed 7 bases and J 2 bases; nucleotides not matched to a gene: 7. The germline V gene has CDR1 SQVTM and CDR2 ANQGSEA. This CDR3 has 13 amino acids. The CDR3 DNA sequence: TGCAGCGCTACCGGGACAGGCACCTACGAGCAGTACTTC. Its translation: CSATGTGTYEQYF.

This clonotype occurred many times. This sequence joins TRBV4-1 and TRBJ2-5; no firm D call. Germline V gene data show CDR1 as MGHRA and CDR2 as YSYEKL. The CDR3 contains 16 residues. The germline V and J ends were trimmed by 4 bases and 1 base, with 16 bases remaining between them. CDR3 sequence (DNA): TGCGCCAGCAGCCCGCCCCTTCTGGGGTTCCAAGAGACCCAGTACTTC. This sequence encodes CASSPPLLGFQETQYF.

This clonotype was observed a handful of times. V usage is TRBV2 and J usage is TRBJ2-3, with D possibly matching TRBD1 (5 bases). The CDR3 consists of 16 residues. V was pared by 5 bases and J by 2 bases, with 17 bases between. CDR1 SNHLY and CDR2 FYNNEI come from the germline V gene. The CDR3 protein is CASSTSPGRDTDTQYF. DNA of the CDR3: TGTGCCAGCAGTACCTCCCCTGGCAGGGACACAGATACGCAGTATTTT.

The chain recombines TRBV28 with TRBJ2-3; weak D call: TRBD1 (5 bases). V lost 4 bases, J lost 6 bases, and 17 bases lay in between. The CDR3 has 15 residues. Germline V lookup: CDR1 MDHEN, CDR2 SYDVKM. The CDR3 reads CASSSNNRSPDTQYF. In DNA form, the CDR3 reads TGTGCCAGCAGTTCCAATAACAGGTCCCCGGATACGCAGTATTTT.

This clonotype has a count of ten or more. J is TRBJ1-5 and V is TRBV28; D not resolved. The CDR3 is 14 amino acids. Trimming took off 6 bases at V and 0 bases at J, with 9 bases between the two ends. The germline V gene encodes CDR1 MDHEN and CDR2 SYDVKM. The CDR3 DNA is TGTGCCAGCAGGAGGGCGTATAGCAATCAGCCCCAGCATTTT. Encoded protein: CASRRAYSNQPQHF.

The rearrangement uses TRBV12-3 or TRBV12-4 and TRBJ2-3, with 8 positions matching TRBD2. The CDR3 sequence is 16 residues long. With 0 bases clipped from V and 6 bases from J, the junction kept 8 bases outside the gene matches. The CDR3 loop is CASSLAYGRASDTQYF. The CDR3 DNA follows: TGTGCCAGCAGTTTAGCGTACGGGAGGGCCTCGGATACGCAGTATTTT.

This chain joins TRBV5-6 and TRBJ2-3, with a tentative D call TRBD1 (6 bases). The CDR3 loop spans 16 amino acids. V gave up 4 bases and J gave up 3 bases, with 18 bases separating them. Germline CDR1 and CDR2: SGHDT and YYEEEE. CDR3 sequence (DNA): TGTGCCAGCAGCCCTTACCAAGGAAGGGGGACAGATACGCAGTATTTT. It yields the protein CASSPYQGRGTDTQYF.

A few counts support this clonotype. V is TRBV4-1 and J is TRBJ1-4, with TRBD1 matching 8 bases. This CDR3 has 17 residues. CDR1 is MGHRA, CDR2 YSYEKL, per germline. V shed 0 bases and J 10 bases; nucleotides not matched to a gene: 13. The CDR3 protein is CASSQEPRTGPGGKLFF. The CDR3 nucleotides read TGCGCCAGCAGCCAAGAACCGAGGACAGGGCCCGGGGGAAAACTGTTTTTT.

V gene TRBV2 combines with J gene TRBJ2-1, with a tentative D call TRBD1 (6 bases). Germline CDR1 and CDR2: SNHLY and FYNNEI. The ends were cut back, 10 bases at V and 4 bases at J, with 14 bases in the middle. The CDR3 has 13 residues. The CDR3 sequence: CATEQDRYNEQFF. CDR3 sequence (DNA): TGTGCCACCGAACAGGACAGATACAATGAGCAGTTCTTC.

By its share, this clonotype is medium-sized. The V gene is TRBV7-9, the J gene TRBJ2-7; 8 bases fit TRBD1. There are 15 residues in the CDR3. Trimming took 2 bases from V and 3 from J; bases not matched to a gene: 6. Germline values: CDR1 SEHNR, CDR2 FQNEAQ (reference sequence). The CDR3 spells CASSLSETGVYEQYF. The CDR3 DNA reads as TGTGCCAGCAGCTTATCCGAGACAGGGGTCTACGAGCAGTACTTC. Looking up the rest from reference TRBV7-9 and TRBJ2-7 gives the full variable domain: DTGVSQNPRHKITKRGQNVTFRCDPISEHNRLYWYRQTLGQGPEFLTYFQNEAQLEKSRLLSDRFSAERPKGSFSTLEIQRTEQGDSAMYLCASSLSETGVYEQYFGPGTRLTVT.

This clonotype was observed a handful of times. A read error is possible here, since a much larger clone lies one base away. The CDR3 does not end in the conserved phenylalanine or tryptophan, so this is likely a read error. The CDR3 spells CASSLTLADTQYL. CDR3 nucleotide sequence: TGTGCCAGCAGCTTAACACTAGCAGATACGCAGTATTTG. The V call is TRBV7-2, the J call TRBJ2-3; D might be TRBD2 (5 bases). Germline values: CDR1 SGHTA, CDR2 FQGNSA. Trimming stripped 2 bases from V and 4 bases from J, with 7 bases between. CDR3 length equals 13 residues.

This clonotype was detected many times. V gene TRBV5-1 combines with J gene TRBJ1-5; D uncertain. The CDR3 contains 13 residues. The germline V and J ends were trimmed by 2 bases and 4 bases, with 7 bases remaining between them. Germline-derived CDR1 and CDR2 are SGHRS and YFSETQ. The CDR3 region has the DNA TGCGCCAGCAGCTTCGACCGAAATCAGCCCCAGCATTTT. Translating gives CASSFDRNQPQHF.

This clonotype has only a few counts. The chain is built from TRBV6-5 and TRBJ2-1; TRBD2 is a possible D gene (5 bases). The germline gives CDR1 MNHEY, CDR2 SVGAGI. Trimming shortened V by 7 bases and J by 0 bases, and 16 bases separated the two germline ends. The CDR3 runs to 16 residues. CDR3 sequence reads: CASKKLGSSSYNEQFF. CDR3 coding DNA: TGTGCCAGCAAAAAATTGGGGAGTAGCTCCTACAATGAGCAGTTCTTC.

This clonotype was found many times. CDR3 sequence: CSAGRGYEQYF. DNA of the CDR3: TGCAGCGCCGGCCGGGGGTACGAGCAGTACTTC. This chain uses TRBV29-1 with TRBJ2-7; D perhaps matches TRBD2 (6 bases). The germline V gene encodes CDR1 SQVTM and CDR2 ANQGSEA. Trimming shortened V by 7 bases and J by 4 bases, and 11 bases separated the two germline ends. This CDR3 has 11 residues.